Listed below are T cell receptor beta chains from one sample, sequenced in a study of blood T cell repertoires in COVID-19. Some clones are missing from TCRdb's copy, which holds only in-frame ones; the method was immunoSEQ multiplex PCR. The sample lists roughly 420,000 clones, approximately 90% occurring once. The sequencing input was PBMCs or T cells enriched from blood (not recorded which). The receptors were gathered from a woman in her 30s with acute COVID-19. CDR3s leave out the opening cysteine and the closing phenylalanine or tryptophan. D genes are given only for firm matches.

v_gene	j_gene	d_gene	CDR3aa
TRBV11-2	TRBJ2-7	.	ASRRLGEASYEQY
TRBV19	TRBJ2-7	TRBD2	ASSIAGGNYEQY
TRBV5-1	TRBJ2-1	.	ASSLGHRVGGNEQF
TRBV19	TRBJ1-2	TRBD1	ASSAGQSYGYT
TRBV5-5	TRBJ2-2	.	ASSFVLGGTGELF
TRBV30	TRBJ2-1	TRBD1	AWMGQSTYNEQF
TRBV5-1	TRBJ2-7	TRBD2	ASSLAASGGSEQY
TRBV6-5	TRBJ2-1	.	ASRGNRNEQF
TRBV6-5	TRBJ1-1	TRBD1	ASSYSGQGTEAF
TRBV21-1	TRBJ2-1	.	ASSKVYTRRGITIINEQF
TRBV10-3	TRBJ1-5	.	AIQPAGGNQPQH
TRBV3-1/TRBV3-2	TRBJ1-4	TRBD1	ASSSTGGRTNEKLF
TRBV4-1	TRBJ1-5	.	ASSQETYNQPQH